This T cell receptor beta chain derives from a study of blood T cells in healthy people across ages. A sample-barcoded 5' primer and a J-beta primer mix were used in a second PCR of roughly 7 to 11 cycles. In TCRdb, the 5' RACE reads were re-called with MiXCR into one record per CDR3 protein. The profile shows roughly 1 million distinct CDR3 sequences, 20% to 25% of them singletons. Worth noting for this clonotype: Antigen specificity is unknown.

V was shortened by 1 base and J by 4 bases, with 17 bases between the two germline ends. CDR1 and CDR2 from the germline V gene are MGHRA and YSYEKL. CDR3 length: 17 amino acids. General study findings and limits: The recorded TCR beta diversity per million T cells decreased in a roughly linear manner with age.

The same data also went into a second study, on T cells of mothers and their children. That work contributes: Extracted RNA, in its entirety, went into cDNA synthesis at about 1.6 ug per 15 ul. Mothers gave over 9.5 million TCR beta CDR3 reads each, and children roughly 3.3 million each.

Sequencing was done on a sample of blood. The gene calls are TRBV4-1 and TRBJ1-5; no definite D call. The receptor was derived from a girl aged 2-15 years in good health. CDR3 nucleotides: TGCGCCAGCAGCCAAGTTTGGCCCGTCCCAGAAAATCAGCCCCAGCATTTT. Its translation: CASSQVWPVPENQPQHF.